The 23 T cell receptor beta chains given below trace back to one sample, sequenced in a study of blood T cell repertoires in COVID-19. Measured with immunoSEQ multiplex PCR; TCRdb has only the in-frame clones, and not every one. The sample records 45,000 to 70,000 clones, 81% being singletons. Sequences were obtained from peripheral blood. The origin of the receptors is a woman older than 75 with active or convalescent COVID-19.

The V gene is TRBV7-9, the J gene TRBJ1-2, with 7 bases fitting TRBD1. The CDR3 length is 16 residues. Germline V lookup: CDR1 SEHNR, CDR2 FQNEAQ (reference sequence). Trimming at V came to 5 bases and at J to 8 bases, leaving 17 bases not matched to a gene. The CDR3 nucleotides are TGTGCCAGCAGCCCGGGCAGGCAGGGGGTAATTGAGGGCTACACCTTC. This sequence encodes CASSPGRQGVIEGYTF.

The gene calls are TRBV19 and TRBJ1-1, with D possibly TRBD1 on 5 matching bases. Germline lookup yields CDR1 LNHDA and CDR2 SQIVND (reference sequence). The CDR3 is 16 residues long. Trimming pared 4 bases from V and 0 bases from J, leaving 15 bases between. The CDR3 nucleotides are TGTGCCAGTAGTAATCGACAGATACACCTGAACACTGAAGCTTTCTTT. Translating gives CASSNRQIHLNTEAFF.

This sequence joins TRBV23-1 and TRBJ2-1; 8 bases line up with TRBD1. TRBV23-1 is designated an ORF whose function remains uncertain. CDR3 length: 14 residues. The V and J ends lost 6 bases and 4 bases, in that order; junction bases with no gene match: 5. CDR3 sequence: CASSPQGAYNEQFF. CDR3 sequence (DNA): TGCGCCAGCAGCCCGCAGGGGGCTTACAATGAGCAGTTCTTC.

The chain uses TRBV12-3 or TRBV12-4 and TRBJ1-1; TRBD1 might be the D (5 bases). The CDR3 loop spans 13 amino acids. Trimming left V 3 bases short and J 7 bases short, with 12 bases between. The CDR3, as DNA: TGTGCCAGCAGTTTGCTACAGGAGCTTGAAGCTTTCTTT. Amino acid sequence: CASSLLQELEAFF.

This sequence joins TRBV6-1 and TRBJ2-7, with TRBD2 matching over 7 bases. In germline, CDR1 is MNHNS, CDR2 SASEGT. The CDR3 loop spans 14 amino acids. The V gene end was trimmed by 1 base and the J gene end by 7 bases; junction bases not matched to a gene: 7. The CDR3 DNA reads TGTGCCAGCAGTGAAGATGCGGGGGTGAATGAGCAGTACTTC. It yields the protein CASSEDAGVNEQYF.

The J gene is TRBJ1-6, the V gene TRBV6-5, with 9 bases identical to TRBD1. J lost 8 bases, V lost 7 bases, and 9 bases had no gene match. Germline CDR1 MNHEY, CDR2 SVGAGI. The CDR3 loop spans 15 amino acids. CDR3 coding DNA: TGTGCCAGCACCTCGGGACAGGGCAACTATTCACCCCTCCACTTT. Residues: CASTSGQGNYSPLHF.

The chain has TRBV9 and TRBJ2-5; the D gene is possibly TRBD2 (6 bases). Germline loops: CDR1 SGDLS, CDR2 YYNGEE. This CDR3 is built from 14 residues. Trimming removed 3 bases from V and 2 bases from J, with 11 bases in between. The CDR3 loop is CASSARDLQETQYF. In DNA, the CDR3 is TGTGCCAGCAGCGCCCGGGACTTGCAAGAGACCCAGTACTTC.

This chain links TRBV5-4 with TRBJ1-1; D is perhaps TRBD1 (5 bases). V dropped 1 base and J dropped 0 bases, with 13 bases sitting between them. The CDR3 consists of 16 residues. Germline CDR1 and CDR2: SGHNT and YYREEE (reference sequence). CDR3 DNA: TGTGCCAGCAGCTTGAAAAAAGGGGCGATGAACACTGAAGCTTTCTTT. Protein: CASSLKKGAMNTEAFF.

The gene calls are TRBV19 and TRBJ2-5; 7 bases match TRBD1. There are 14 residues in the CDR3. The trim removed 5 bases at V and 5 bases at J, leaving 8 bases unmatched. CDR1 is LNHDA, CDR2 SQIVND, per germline (reference sequence). The CDR3 DNA is TGTGCCAGTAGTGTAGGGGGCTCGGTGGAGACCCAGTACTTC. The encoded protein is CASSVGGSVETQYF.

The genes are TRBV7-6 and TRBJ2-7; D is unresolved. The germline V and J ends were trimmed by 0 bases and 3 bases, with 6 bases remaining between them. Germline V gives CDR1 SGHVS, CDR2 FNYEAQ. The CDR3 extends over 13 amino acids. This CDR3 reads CASSLASSYEQYF. The CDR3 DNA follows: TGTGCCAGCAGCTTAGCGTCTAGCTACGAGCAGTACTTC.

The chain joins TRBV12-3 or TRBV12-4 to TRBJ2-7; D call uncertain. Trimming took off 1 base at V and 5 bases at J, with 9 bases between the two ends. The CDR3 sequence is 13 residues long. CDR3 in DNA: TGTGCCAGCAGTTTAGATAGGCAGGACGAGCAGTACTTC. It encodes CASSLDRQDEQYF.

The gene calls are TRBV24-1 and TRBJ2-1, with D perhaps matching TRBD1 (5 bases). Trimming cost V 3 bases and J 7 bases, with 15 bases left between them. This CDR3 is 15 amino acids long. Germline loops: CDR1 KGHDR, CDR2 SFDVKD. DNA for the CDR3: TGTGCCACCAGTGATACCCGCCAGGGCGTTAATGAGCAGTTCTTC. The encoded protein is CATSDTRQGVNEQFF.

The chain joins TRBV2 to TRBJ1-2; 8 bases agree with TRBD1. This CDR3 has 14 residues. Looked up from germline, CDR1 is SNHLY and CDR2 is FYNNEI. V lost 6 bases to trimming and J lost 6 bases; unmatched junction nucleotides: 9. The CDR3 coding sequence is TGTGCCAGCAGGAATCGGGACAGGACAGATGGCTACACCTTC. Translated, it gives CASRNRDRTDGYTF.

This chain connects TRBV18 to TRBJ1-1, with D unclear. Trimming shortened V by 9 bases and J by 0 bases, and 11 bases separated the two germline ends. The V gene's germline CDR1 is KGHSH and CDR2 LQKENI. This CDR3 comprises 13 residues. This CDR3 is CASWAVMNTEAFF. The CDR3, as DNA: TGTGCCAGTTGGGCCGTCATGAACACTGAAGCTTTCTTT. Filled out from reference TRBV18 and TRBJ1-1, the complete variable domain reads NAGVMQNPRHLVRRRGQEARLRCSPMKGHSHVYWYRQLPEEGLKFMVYLQKENIIDESGMPKERFSAEFPKEGPSILRIQQVVRGDSAAYFCASWAVMNTEAFFGQGTRLTVV.

The chain recombines TRBV3-1 (or the pseudogene TRBV3-2) with TRBJ2-5; 9 nucleotides line up with TRBD2. This CDR3 comprises 18 residues. Germline trimming cut 1 base from V and 0 bases from J; bases unmatched to any gene: 9. The germline V gene has CDR1 LGHDT and CDR2 YNNKEL (reference sequence). CDR3 amino acids: CASSQGLLAGAHQETQYF. The CDR3, as DNA: TGTGCCAGCAGCCAAGGGCTCTTAGCGGGGGCGCACCAAGAGACCCAGTACTTC.

The rearrangement joins TRBV14 to TRBJ1-2, with D hard to call. The germline V gene encodes CDR1 SGHDN and CDR2 FVKESK. CDR3 length: 13 amino acids. The V end was cut by 1 base, the J end by 7 bases, with 10 bases between. CDR3 in DNA: TGTGCCAGCAGCCAAGCCATCTCGGGTGGCTACACCTTC. As protein: CASSQAISGGYTF. Looking up the rest from reference TRBV14 and TRBJ1-2 gives the full variable domain: EAGVTQFPSHSVIEKGQTVTLRCDPISGHDNLYWYRRVMGKEIKFLLHFVKESKQDESGMPNNRFLAERTGGTYSTLKVQPAELEDSGVYFCASSQAISGGYTFGSGTRLTVV.

CDR3 protein: CASSGPGYGYTF. Here the CDR3 DNA reads TGTGCCAGTAGTGGGCCGGGGTATGGCTACACCTTC. The chain recombines TRBV19 with TRBJ1-2, with unresolved D. V gave up 5 bases and J gave up 5 bases, with 9 bases separating them. Germline CDR1 reads LNHDA; CDR2 reads SQIVND (reference sequence). The CDR3 runs 12 residues.

The V gene is TRBV11-2, the J gene TRBJ2-5, with D perhaps matching TRBD2 (6 bases). Trimming took off 1 base at V and 1 base at J, with 19 bases between the two ends. The CDR3 covers 18 residues. CDR1 SGHAT and CDR2 FQNNGV come from the germline V gene. CDR3 in amino acids: CASSLVASSRRGQETQYF. Written as DNA, the CDR3 is TGTGCCAGCAGCTTAGTCGCCTCTAGCCGGAGGGGCCAAGAGACCCAGTACTTC. Drawing the rest from reference TRBV11-2 and TRBJ2-5, the complete variable domain is EAGVAQSPRYKIIEKRQSVAFWCNPISGHATLYWYQQILGQGPKLLIQFQNNGVVDDSQLPKDRFSAERLKGVDSTLKIQPAKLEDSAVYLCASSLVASSRRGQETQYFGPGTRLLVL.

Only a few counts were recorded for this clone. The chain links TRBV27 to TRBJ2-5; 7 bases line up with TRBD1. The V segment lost 4 bases and the J segment 5 bases; nucleotides outside the gene matches: 16. Germline V lookup: CDR1 MNHEY, CDR2 SMNVEV (reference sequence). The CDR3 sequence is 17 residues long. CDR3 sequence (DNA): TGTGCCAGCAGTTCGTCCTCCGGGACAGCGGCGAGGGAGACCCAGTACTTC. Protein sequence: CASSSSSGTAARETQYF.

This clone showed up just a few times. The rearrangement joins TRBV4-2 to TRBJ2-6, with 7 positions matching TRBD1. The CDR3 has 18 amino acids. CDR1 and CDR2 (germline): LGHNA, YNFKEQ. After removal of 3 bases from V and 0 bases from J, the junction contained 8 bases not matched to a gene. The chain's CDR3 is CASSQAGTVASGANVLTF. As DNA, the CDR3 is TGTGCCAGCAGCCAGGCCGGGACAGTTGCCTCTGGGGCCAACGTCCTGACTTTC.

This chain links TRBV3-1 (or the pseudogene TRBV3-2) with TRBJ2-7, with D maybe TRBD2 (5 bases). With 0 bases removed from V and 2 bases from J, the gap between germline ends came to 8 bases. Germline V gene sequence: CDR1 LGHDT, CDR2 YNNKEL (reference sequence). The CDR3 extends over 14 amino acids. The CDR3 DNA reads TGTGCCAGCAGCCAAGAGGCGGGCCCCTACGAGCAGTACTTC. Translating it yields CASSQEAGPYEQYF.

This clone was counted only a few times. V usage is TRBV6-4 and J usage is TRBJ1-6; D unresolved. CDR1 is MRHNA, CDR2 SNTAGT, per germline. V was pared by 6 bases and J by 6 bases, with 12 bases between. The CDR3 totals 14 residues. This CDR3 is CASSPNPGNSPLHF. The CDR3 DNA reads TGTGCCAGCAGCCCCAATCCGGGTAATTCACCCCTCCACTTT.

This chain connects TRBV6-6 to TRBJ2-7; TRBD1 might be the D (5 bases). In germline, CDR1 is MNHNY, CDR2 SVGAGI (reference sequence). The length of the CDR3 is 11 residues. Trimming removed 5 bases at V and 6 bases at J, with 8 bases between. The CDR3 region has the DNA TGTGCCAGCAGTCAAACAGGCGAGCAGTACTTC. Translation: CASSQTGEQYF.